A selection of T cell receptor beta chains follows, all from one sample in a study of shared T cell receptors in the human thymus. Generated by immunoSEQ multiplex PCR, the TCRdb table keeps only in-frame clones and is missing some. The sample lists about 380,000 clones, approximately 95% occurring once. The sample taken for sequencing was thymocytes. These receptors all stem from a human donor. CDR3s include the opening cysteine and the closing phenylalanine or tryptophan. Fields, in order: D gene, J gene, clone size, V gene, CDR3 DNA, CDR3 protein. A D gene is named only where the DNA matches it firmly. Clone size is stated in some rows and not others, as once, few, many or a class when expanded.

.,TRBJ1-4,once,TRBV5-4,TGTGCCAGCAGCTGCGCAGGGGAAGGAAGTGAAAAACTGTTTTTT,CASSCAGEGSEKLFF
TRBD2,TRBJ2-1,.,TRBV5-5,TGTGCCAGCAGCTTGCGTACTAGCGGGAGGCCCTACAATGAGCAGTTCTTC,CASSLRTSGRPYNEQFF
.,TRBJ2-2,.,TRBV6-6,TGTGCCAGCATTGAGGGGGAGACCGGGGAGCTGTTTTTT,CASIEGETGELFF
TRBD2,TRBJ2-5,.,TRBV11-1,TGTGCCAGCAGCCCACACCCAGCGGGAGTCCGAGAGACCCAGTACTTC,CASSPHPAGVRETQYF
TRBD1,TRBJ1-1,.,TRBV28,TGTGCCAGCACCGACAGGGACACTGAAGCTTTCTTT,CASTDRDTEAFF
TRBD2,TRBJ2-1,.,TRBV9,TGTGCCAGCAGCGCAGGGGAGACTAGCGGATACCTCTCCTACAATGAGCAGTTCTTC,CASSAGETSGYLSYNEQFF
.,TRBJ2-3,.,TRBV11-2,TGTGCCAGCAGCTTCGGAACCCGGGACAAAGTAAACGATACGCAGTATTTT,CASSFGTRDKVNDTQYF
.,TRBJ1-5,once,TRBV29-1,TGCAGCGTTGAAGATGGGGGGGGCGGTGGCAATCAGCCCCAGCATTTT,CSVEDGGGGGNQPQHF
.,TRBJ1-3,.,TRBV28,TGTGCCAGCAGTCATCTTGGACGGAATCCTTCTGGAAACACCATATATTTT,CASSHLGRNPSGNTIYF
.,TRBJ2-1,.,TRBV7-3,TGTGCCAGCAGCTCCTTCGAGCTACCGCTGGCGGTCTCCTACAATGAGCAGTTCTTC,CASSSFELPLAVSYNEQFF
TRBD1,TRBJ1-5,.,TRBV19,TGTGCCAGTAGTATCATTGTGCCAGGGGGTGGTAGCAATCAGCCCCAGCATTTT,CASSIIVPGGGSNQPQHF
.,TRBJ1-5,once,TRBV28,TGTGCCAGCAGTGTGAGGGGGGCGAAGGATCAGCCCCAGCATTTT,CASSVRGAKDQPQHF
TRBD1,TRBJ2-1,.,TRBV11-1,TGTGCCAGCAGCTTGGACAGGGGGCGCGAGTCCCGACAGTTCTTC,CASSLDRGRESRQFF
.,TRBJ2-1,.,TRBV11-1,TGTGCCAGCAGCAATTTCCAAGATGAGCAGTTCTTC,CASSNFQDEQFF
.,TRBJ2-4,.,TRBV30,TGTGCCTGGAGTGCCAGTGAAAACATTCAGTACTTC,CAWSASENIQYF
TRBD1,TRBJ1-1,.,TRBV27,TGTGCCAGCAGCACGGACAGGGGGCCCATGAACACTGAAGCTTTCTTT,CASSTDRGPMNTEAFF
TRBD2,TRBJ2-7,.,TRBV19,TGTGCCAGTAGTCGGCTAGCGGGAGGGCCCGAAGATTCCTACGAGCAGTACTTC,CASSRLAGGPEDSYEQYF
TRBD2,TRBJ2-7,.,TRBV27,TGTGCCAGCAGTTTAGTGGGACTAGGTAATTACGAGCAGTACTTC,CASSLVGLGNYEQYF
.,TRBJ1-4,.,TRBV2,TGTGCCAGCAGTGAGTCAGGGCCAGGTAATGAAAAACTGTTTTTT,CASSESGPGNEKLFF
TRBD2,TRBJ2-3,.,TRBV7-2,TGTGCCAGCAGCTCTGCACTAGCGGGGCAAGATACGCAGTATTTT,CASSSALAGQDTQYF
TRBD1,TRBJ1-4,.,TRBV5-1,TGCGCCAGCAGCGATCCGGGACAGGGGTATGGTGGAGAAAAACTGTTTTTT,CASSDPGQGYGGEKLFF
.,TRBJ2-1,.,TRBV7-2,TGTGCCAGCAGCTTACTTCCACACAATGAGCAGTTCTTC,CASSLLPHNEQFF
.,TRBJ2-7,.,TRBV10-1,TGCGACAGCAACATGGACAGCTCCTACGAGCAGTACTTC,CDSNMDSSYEQYF
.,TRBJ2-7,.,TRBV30,TGTGCCTGGAGTGTCAGACCACCGCAGGAGCAGTACTTC,CAWSVRPPQEQYF
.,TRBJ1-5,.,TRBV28,TGTGCCAGCAGCTGGGACAGCAATCAGCCCCAGCATTTT,CASSWDSNQPQHF
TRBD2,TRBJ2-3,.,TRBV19,TGTGCCAGTAGTACCCACAGCGGGAAGAGCACAGATACGCAGTATTTT,CASSTHSGKSTDTQYF
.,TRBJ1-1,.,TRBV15,TGTGCCACCAGCAGAGAAGGCATAATGAACACTGAAGCTTTCTTT,CATSREGIMNTEAFF
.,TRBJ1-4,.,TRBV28,TGTGCCAGCAGTCGGAATCTCCGGGGAAATGAAAAACTGTTTTTT,CASSRNLRGNEKLFF
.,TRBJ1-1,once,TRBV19,TGTGCCAGTAGTCAGACCTACCCAGAAGGGCGCTTGAACACTGAAGCTTTCTTT,CASSQTYPEGRLNTEAFF
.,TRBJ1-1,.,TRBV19,TGTGCCAGTAGTATTTTGGCTCTCGGGGCCCGGGCGGGGGCTGAAGCTTTCTTT,CASSILALGARAGAEAFF
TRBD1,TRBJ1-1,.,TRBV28,TGTGCCAGCAGTCCCTACGAAGGACAGGGTTGGTACACTGAAGCTTTCTTT,CASSPYEGQGWYTEAFF
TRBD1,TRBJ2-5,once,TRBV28,TGTGCCAGCAGTCCCGGGACAGGGACCGTAGGGGAGACCCAGTACTTC,CASSPGTGTVGETQYF
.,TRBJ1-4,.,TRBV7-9,TGTGCCAGCAGCTTAGGGGCAGGGGTGGGTGAAAAACTGTTTTTT,CASSLGAGVGEKLFF
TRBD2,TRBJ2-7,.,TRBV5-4,TGTGCCAGCAGCTTGGATAGCGGGAGGTACTACGAGCAGTACTTC,CASSLDSGRYYEQYF